The 18 T cell receptor beta chains below all came from one sample that was sequenced in a study of T cell responses to AZD1222 COVID-19 vaccine. Sequenced by immunoSEQ multiplex PCR; TCRdb stores in-frame clones only, minus some. The data contain tens of thousands of clones, approximately 81% of them singletons. Sequencing used peripheral blood, obtained on day 0 of AZD1222 vaccination. These receptors all come from an adult in good health.

As DNA, the CDR3 is TGTGCCAGCACCCCTCCCGGGGCAAATACGCAGTATTTT. Translated, it gives CASTPPGANTQYF. The chain uses TRBV3-1 (or the pseudogene TRBV3-2) and TRBJ2-3; perhaps D is TRBD1 or TRBD2 (5 bases each). V gave up 7 bases and J gave up 7 bases, with 15 bases separating them. From germline, CDR1 is LGHDT and CDR2 YNNKEL (reference sequence). The CDR3 contains 13 residues.

The chain links TRBV12-3 or TRBV12-4 to TRBJ1-2; weak D call: TRBD1 (5 bases). This CDR3 is 11 amino acids long. V dropped 8 bases and J dropped 5 bases, with 9 bases sitting between them. CDR3 DNA: TGTGCCAGCGGCCGGGGGTATGGCTACACCTTC. Translated, it gives CASGRGYGYTF.

The chain combines TRBV7-2 with TRBJ1-5; 8 positions agree with TRBD1. This CDR3 comprises 15 residues. V lost 5 bases to trimming and J lost 5 bases; unmatched junction nucleotides: 8. Germline lookup yields CDR1 SGHTA and CDR2 FQGNSA. CDR3 DNA sequence: TGTGCCAGCAGCGCTGACAGGGGCCCTTATCAGCCCCAGCATTTT. Translating it yields CASSADRGPYQPQHF.

V usage is TRBV6-1 and J usage is TRBJ1-3; the D gene is possibly TRBD1 (5 bases). Germline V CDR1 and CDR2: MNHNS, SASEGT. Trimming pared 2 bases from V and 0 bases from J, leaving 8 bases between. This CDR3 contains 15 residues. The CDR3 protein is CASSETQGSGNTIYF. The CDR3 nucleotides are TGTGCCAGCAGTGAAACTCAGGGCTCTGGAAACACCATATATTTT.

The chain employs TRBV4-2 and TRBJ1-3; possible D gene TRBD1, 5 bases. Germline V gives CDR1 LGHNA, CDR2 YNFKEQ. V gave up 0 bases and J gave up 0 bases, with 15 bases separating them. There are 18 residues in the CDR3. DNA for the CDR3: TGTGCCAGCAGCCAAGACAGGGCCAGGACCTCCTCTGGAAACACCATATATTTT. Translation: CASSQDRARTSSGNTIYF.

V usage is TRBV4-1 and J usage is TRBJ1-1; 8 bases agree with TRBD1. In germline, CDR1 is MGHRA, CDR2 YSYEKL. The CDR3 covers 15 residues. Losses at the gene ends were 4 bases for V and 6 bases for J; bases not matched to a gene: 10. CDR3 nucleotides: TGCGCCAGCAGCCGGAATCAGGGGGCAGGCGCTGAAGCTTTCTTT. This translates into CASSRNQGAGAEAFF.

This clone was observed a few times. V is TRBV28 and J is TRBJ1-2, with D unclear. Trimming took 8 bases from V and 5 from J, leaving 21 bases between them. The CDR3 extends over 15 amino acids. Per the germline V gene, CDR1 is MDHEN and CDR2 is SYDVKM. CDR3 sequence: CASQPTDRLRYGYTF. CDR3 nucleotides: TGTGCCAGCCAACCAACCGACCGGCTGCGGTATGGCTACACCTTC.

This chain connects TRBV5-4 to TRBJ1-1; TRBD1 is a possible D gene (5 bases). In germline, CDR1 is SGHNT, CDR2 YYREEE (reference sequence). V lost 3 bases, J lost 6 bases, and 12 bases lay in between. The CDR3 is 13 amino acids. The CDR3 DNA reads as TGTGCCAGCAGCTGGGACCCGGGGGCTGAAGCTTTCTTT. This encodes CASSWDPGAEAFF.

The chain is built from TRBV13 and TRBJ2-7; no definite D call. Trimming left V 0 bases short and J 0 bases short, with 9 bases between. CDR3 size: 15 residues. Per the germline V gene, CDR1 is PRHDT and CDR2 is FYEKMQ (reference sequence). The CDR3 loop reads CASSLGVTNSYEQYF. The CDR3 DNA is TGTGCCAGCAGCTTAGGGGTCACGAACTCCTACGAGCAGTACTTC.

This chain connects TRBV29-1 to TRBJ1-2; no firm D call. Per the germline V gene, CDR1 is SQVTM and CDR2 is ANQGSEA. V lost 3 bases, J lost 6 bases, and 11 bases lay in between. This CDR3 is 12 amino acids long. The CDR3 DNA sequence: TGCAGCGTTGAGGGAGGGTTCCATGGCTACACCTTC. It specifies CSVEGGFHGYTF.

The chain combines TRBV2 with TRBJ1-2; D uncertain. CDR3 length: 12 residues. Germline V gene lookup returns CDR1 SNHLY and CDR2 FYNNEI. V shed 0 bases and J shed 5 bases, with 4 bases lying between them. The CDR3 region is CASSEASYGYTF. The CDR3 DNA reads TGTGCCAGCAGTGAAGCCTCGTATGGCTACACCTTC.

The chain employs TRBV7-2 and TRBJ2-3; D unclear. Trimming pared 0 bases from V and 4 bases from J, leaving 8 bases between. CDR3 size: 14 residues. Germline CDR1 reads SGHTA; CDR2 reads FQGNSA. CDR3 protein: CASSLAAHSDTQYF. The CDR3 nucleotides read TGTGCCAGCAGCTTAGCAGCTCATTCAGATACGCAGTATTTT.

The rearrangement uses TRBV6-5 and TRBJ1-2; D call uncertain. V gave up 6 bases and J gave up 0 bases, with 11 bases separating them. CDR3 length: 14 residues. Germline lookup yields CDR1 MNHEY and CDR2 SVGAGI. This CDR3 reads CASRVGTSNYGYTF. The CDR3 DNA follows: TGTGCCAGCAGGGTTGGAACCTCTAACTATGGCTACACCTTC.

The chain links TRBV28 to TRBJ2-3; possibly TRBD1 for D (5 bases). Germline-derived CDR1 and CDR2 are MDHEN and SYDVKM. The CDR3 runs 14 residues. Trimming stripped 7 bases from V and 0 bases from J, with 11 bases between. The DNA of the CDR3 is TGTGCCAGCACCCAGGGTTCTAGCACAGATACGCAGTATTTT. Residues: CASTQGSSTDTQYF. Combining the CDR3 with reference TRBV28 and TRBJ2-3 gives the whole variable domain DVKVTQSSRYLVKRTGEKVFLECVQDMDHENMFWYRQDPGLGLRLIYFSYDVKMKEKGDIPEGYSVSREKKERFSLILESASTNQTSMYLCASTQGSSTDTQYFGPGTRLTVL.

The rearrangement joins TRBV5-1 to TRBJ1-1; 7 bases are a match to TRBD1. The CDR3 sequence is 14 residues long. Germline values: CDR1 SGHRS, CDR2 YFSETQ. Unmatched junction bases numbered 7, after V lost 1 base and J lost 7 bases. CDR3 sequence (DNA): TGCGCCAGCAGCTTGCTAGGGGGCGTTGGTGAAGCTTTCTTT. Its protein is CASSLLGGVGEAFF.

CDR3 bases: TGTGCCAGCAGACGGGACGGCTACGAGCAGTACTTC. Translated, it gives CASRRDGYEQYF. V is TRBV28 and J is TRBJ2-7; D could derive from TRBD1 or TRBD2 (5 bases each). Per the germline V gene, CDR1 is MDHEN and CDR2 is SYDVKM. The V and J ends lost 6 bases and 3 bases respectively, with 9 bases between them. The CDR3 loop spans 12 amino acids.

The chain joins TRBV7-3 to TRBJ2-2; TRBD1 matches 8 bases. The ends lost 5 bases at V and 2 bases at J; junction bases unmatched: 7. CDR1 and CDR2 from the germline V gene are SGHTA and FQGTGA. The length of the CDR3 is 16 residues. CDR3: CASSGGTGANTGELFF. The CDR3 region has the DNA TGTGCCAGCAGCGGAGGGACAGGAGCTAACACCGGGGAGCTGTTTTTT.

This chain joins TRBV5-1 and TRBJ1-6; TRBD1 might be the D (5 bases). V lost 4 bases and J 7 bases, leaving 12 bases between the germline ends. The germline V gene encodes CDR1 SGHRS and CDR2 YFSETQ. The CDR3 covers 14 residues. CDR3 loop: CASSPDSSNSPLHF. The CDR3 DNA is TGCGCCAGCAGCCCAGACAGTTCCAATTCACCCCTCCACTTT. Filled out from reference TRBV5-1 and TRBJ1-6, the complete variable domain reads KAGVTQTPRYLIKTRGQQVTLSCSPISGHRSVSWYQQTPGQGLQFLFEYFSETQRNKGNFPGRFSGRQFSNSRSEMNVSTLELGDSALYLCASSPDSSNSPLHFGNGTRLTVT.